This TCR beta chain was captured by sequencing in a study of blood T cell repertoires in COVID-19. Germline CDR1 MNHEY, CDR2 SVGAGI. V shed 7 bases and J shed 7 bases, with 19 bases lying between them. CDR3 length: 14 amino acids. The repertoire was sequenced with immunoSEQ multiplex PCR; TCRdb's copy has only in-frame clones and lacks some. The sample has about 370,000 clones; around 89% are singletons. Two consecutive negative NP/OP PCR tests, clearance, or resolved symptoms defined Cohort 3 recovery. The chain recombines TRBV6-5 with TRBJ1-1, with D possibly matching TRBD1 (5 bases). This TCR was recovered from a man younger than 35 who had recovered from COVID-19. The material sequenced was PBMCs or T cells enriched from blood (not recorded which). The chain's CDR3 is CASNPSRGGDEAFF. For the CDR3, the DNA is TGTGCCAGCAATCCCTCCCGGGGCGGGGATGAAGCTTTCTTT.